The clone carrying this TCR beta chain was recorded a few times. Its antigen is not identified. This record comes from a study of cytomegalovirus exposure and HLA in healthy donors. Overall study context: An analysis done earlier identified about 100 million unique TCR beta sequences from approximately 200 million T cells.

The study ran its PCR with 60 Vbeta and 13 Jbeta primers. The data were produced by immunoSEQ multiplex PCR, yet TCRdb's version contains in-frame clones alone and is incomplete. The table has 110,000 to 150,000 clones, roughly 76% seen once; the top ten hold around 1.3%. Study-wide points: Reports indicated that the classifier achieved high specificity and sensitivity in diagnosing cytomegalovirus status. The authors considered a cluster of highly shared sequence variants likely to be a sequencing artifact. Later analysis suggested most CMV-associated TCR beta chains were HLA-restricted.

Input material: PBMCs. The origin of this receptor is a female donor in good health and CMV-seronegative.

CDR3 sequence reads: CASSSWTEMNTEAFF. In DNA form, the CDR3 reads TGCGCCAGCAGCTCCTGGACAGAGATGAACACTGAAGCTTTCTTT. The chain combines TRBV5-1 with TRBJ1-1, with D possibly matching TRBD1 (6 bases). This CDR3 is built from 15 residues. Germline V lookup: CDR1 SGHRS, CDR2 YFSETQ. Trimming removed 3 bases at V and 0 bases at J, with 12 bases between.